One sample yielded the 17 T cell receptor beta chains listed below, sequenced in a study of T cell responses to AZD1222 COVID-19 vaccine. Assay used: immunoSEQ multiplex PCR; TCRdb lists only in-frame clones, some missing. The sample holds around 140,000 clones, more than 85% seen once. The specimen was peripheral blood, collected on day 0 of AZD1222 vaccination. The receptors were sampled from an adult in good health.

The chain has TRBV2 and TRBJ2-7; 10 nucleotides align to TRBD1. Germline CDR1 is SNHLY and CDR2 is FYNNEI. There are 14 residues in the CDR3. Trimming removed 6 bases from V and 2 bases from J; junction bases left unmatched: 4. The DNA for the CDR3 is TGTGCCAGCAGCCGGGACAGGGGCACCTACGAGCAGTACTTC. Encoded protein: CASSRDRGTYEQYF.

This clone was observed a handful of times. V is TRBV27 and J is TRBJ2-2, with 9 bases fitting TRBD2. The length of the CDR3 is 16 residues. The ends lost 4 bases at V and 2 bases at J; junction bases unmatched: 5. Germline CDR1 MNHEY, CDR2 SMNVEV (reference sequence). The CDR3 sequence: CASSSSGGTNTGELFF. The CDR3 DNA reads as TGTGCCAGCAGTTCAAGCGGGGGGACCAACACCGGGGAGCTGTTTTTT.

The gene calls are TRBV6-1 and TRBJ2-3, with TRBD2 matching over 7 bases. Germline trimming cut 2 bases from V and 6 bases from J; bases unmatched to any gene: 5. This CDR3 is built from 14 residues. CDR1 and CDR2 from the germline V gene are MNHNS and SASEGT. As DNA, the CDR3 is TGTGCCAGCAGTGAATCCGAGGGAGGGGATACGCAGTATTTT. Amino acid sequence: CASSESEGGDTQYF.

The J gene is TRBJ2-7, the V gene TRBV5-1; 10 bases fit TRBD1. V shed 3 bases and J 0 bases; nucleotides not matched to a gene: 3. The CDR3 runs 15 residues. Germline V lookup: CDR1 SGHRS, CDR2 YFSETQ. The CDR3 nucleotides read TGCGCCAGCAGCTGGGGACAGGGGCCCTCCTACGAGCAGTACTTC. Translation gives CASSWGQGPSYEQYF.

The genes are TRBV28 and TRBJ1-1; no reliable D call. From germline, CDR1 is MDHEN and CDR2 SYDVKM. Trimming left V 2 bases short and J 0 bases short, with 13 bases between. This CDR3 is built from 16 residues. CDR3 nucleotides: TGTGCCAGCAGTTTACCCCTAGGGTTGATGAACACTGAAGCTTTCTTT. It encodes CASSLPLGLMNTEAFF.

The V and J genes are TRBV10-2 and TRBJ2-1; a possible D gene is TRBD1 (7 bases). Trimming cost V 10 bases and J 9 bases, with 13 bases left between them. The CDR3 has 11 amino acids. Germline values: CDR1 WSHSY, CDR2 SAAADI. The chain's CDR3 is CATQGGLEQFF. The CDR3 nucleotides are TGCGCCACCCAGGGGGGCCTTGAGCAGTTCTTC.

The gene calls are TRBV19 and TRBJ1-1, with a tentative D call TRBD1 (5 bases). The CDR3 is 14 amino acids. Deletions cut 5 bases from V and 6 bases from J, with 16 bases between. CDR1 and CDR2 (germline): LNHDA, SQIVND (reference sequence). DNA of the CDR3: TGTGCCAGTAGTGCGACCGGGGGTATCGCTGAAGCTTTCTTT. Its translation is CASSATGGIAEAFF.

The chain uses TRBV5-4 and TRBJ1-1; 7 nucleotides agree with TRBD1. The germline V gene has CDR1 SGHNT and CDR2 YYREEE (reference sequence). The ends lost 7 bases at V and 5 bases at J; junction bases unmatched: 11. This CDR3 contains 14 residues. The CDR3 DNA sequence: TGTGCCAGCTGTGAGACAGGGATCGAAACTGAAGCTTTCTTT. Amino acids: CASCETGIETEAFF.

This chain uses TRBV27 with TRBJ2-3, with D unresolved. CDR1 MNHEY and CDR2 SMNVEV come from the germline V gene (reference sequence). The CDR3 is made up of 12 amino acids. Trimming stripped 0 bases from V and 13 bases from J, with 11 bases between. CDR3 in DNA: TGTGCCAGCAGTTTATCGGGCCTGGCGGAGTATTTT. Translated: CASSLSGLAEYF.

The CDR3 DNA follows: TGTGCCAGCAGGGGAACAGGGGGCCCTGGAAACACCATATATTTT. This encodes CASRGTGGPGNTIYF. This sequence joins TRBV2 and TRBJ1-3, with 9 bases identical to TRBD1. V lost 6 bases to trimming and J lost 2 bases; unmatched junction nucleotides: 5. Germline V CDR1 and CDR2: SNHLY, FYNNEI. The CDR3 consists of 15 residues.

The rearrangement uses TRBV3-1 (or the pseudogene TRBV3-2) and TRBJ2-3, with D hard to call. Deletions cut 0 bases from V and 10 bases from J, with 8 bases between. CDR3 size: 12 residues. Germline loops: CDR1 LGHDT, CDR2 YNNKEL (reference sequence). The CDR3 nucleotides read TGTGCCAGCAGCCAAGATGATGTCCCGCAGTATTTT. Encoded protein: CASSQDDVPQYF.

This clone was observed a few times. The chain is built from TRBV5-1 and TRBJ1-6, with TRBD1 matching over 7 bases. The CDR3 totals 14 residues. The trim removed 0 bases at V and 7 bases at J, leaving 1 base unmatched. CDR1 is SGHRS and CDR2 is YFSETQ in the germline V gene. CDR3 sequence: CASSLGQGNSPLHF. The CDR3 DNA reads as TGCGCCAGCAGCTTGGGACAGGGAAATTCACCCCTCCACTTT.

This chain connects TRBV6-6 to TRBJ2-5; D is possibly TRBD2 (5 bases). CDR1 is MNHNY, CDR2 SVGAGI, per germline (reference sequence). V was cut by 5 bases and J by 11 bases, with 12 bases left in between. The CDR3 runs to 11 residues. CDR3 DNA sequence: TGTGCCAGCAGTATCCAAGAGCGGCAGTACTTC. Protein sequence: CASSIQERQYF.

The chain uses TRBV4-3 and TRBJ1-1; D remains unclear. Germline V gives CDR1 LGHNA, CDR2 YSLEER. The CDR3 is made up of 14 amino acids. With 0 bases removed from V and 0 bases from J, the gap between germline ends came to 5 bases. CDR3 nucleotides: TGCGCCAGCAGCCAAGACGGAGTGAACACTGAAGCTTTCTTT. Amino acids: CASSQDGVNTEAFF.

The chain has TRBV28 and TRBJ1-5; D perhaps matches TRBD1 (5 bases). The germline V gene encodes CDR1 MDHEN and CDR2 SYDVKM. There are 15 residues in the CDR3. V was clipped by 5 bases and J by 3 bases, with 14 bases between them. CDR3 nucleotides: TGTGCCAGCAGTACCCGCGCAGGGCTCAATCAGCCCCAGCATTTT. It encodes CASSTRAGLNQPQHF.

The chain employs TRBV7-9 and TRBJ1-1; 8 nucleotides line up with TRBD1. The V gene end was trimmed by 5 bases and the J gene end by 1 base; junction bases not matched to a gene: 6. From germline, CDR1 is SEHNR and CDR2 FQNEAQ (reference sequence). The CDR3 is 15 residues long. The CDR3 is CASSPWTGRNTEAFF. As DNA, the CDR3 is TGTGCCAGCAGCCCCTGGACAGGGAGGAACACTGAAGCTTTCTTT.

V and J are TRBV27 and TRBJ2-7; D is perhaps TRBD2 (6 bases). V was pared by 4 bases and J by 6 bases, with 28 bases between. The germline gives CDR1 MNHEY, CDR2 SMNVEV (reference sequence). The CDR3 is 18 amino acids. CDR3 amino acids: CASSSGNRETISPSEQYF. The CDR3 DNA follows: TGTGCCAGCAGTTCTGGGAATCGGGAGACGATCTCGCCATCCGAGCAGTACTTC.